Below, 8 T cell receptor beta chains from the same sample are listed, as sequenced in a study of OX40 agonist ivuxolimab in advanced cancers. Produced via immunoSEQ multiplex PCR; TCRdb's table is partial and in-frame only. The sample shows some 130,000 clones, approximately 90% of them seen only once. Sequences were derived from CD4+ or CD8+ T cells sorted from blood, sampled in a trial of the OX40 agonist ivuxolimab. These receptor sequences come from an adult with an advanced solid tumor such as melanoma, head and neck, liver or kidney cancer.

J is TRBJ1-4 and V is TRBV10-3; TRBD1 matches 9 bases. Losses at the gene ends were 3 bases for V and 0 bases for J; bases not matched to a gene: 2. From germline, CDR1 is ENHRY and CDR2 SYGVKD. This CDR3 spans 16 amino acids. CDR3 amino acids: CAISDRDRATNEKLFF. The CDR3, as DNA: TGTGCCATCAGTGACCGGGACAGGGCAACTAATGAAAAACTGTTTTTT.

V usage is TRBV20-1 and J usage is TRBJ2-3; no firm D call. Germline CDR1 DFQATT, CDR2 SNEGSKA (reference sequence). Trimming shortened V by 4 bases and J by 5 bases, and 4 bases separated the two germline ends. There are 10 residues in the CDR3. For the CDR3, the DNA is TGCAGTGCTACGGGAGATACGCAGTATTTT. Amino acid sequence: CSATGDTQYF.

V gene TRBV14 combines with J gene TRBJ2-4, with a tentative D call TRBD2 (6 bases). Looked up from germline, CDR1 is SGHDN and CDR2 is FVKESK. The CDR3 has 16 amino acids. Trimming removed 1 base at V and 0 bases at J, with 10 bases between. DNA of the CDR3: TGTGCCAGCAGCCAAGGGGCGGGACTAGCCAAAAACATTCAGTACTTC. Amino acid sequence: CASSQGAGLAKNIQYF.

The rearrangement joins TRBV12-1 to TRBJ2-2; no check of the table's D call, TRBD2, against the DNA was made. TRBV12-1 is classified as a pseudogene. This CDR3 contains 18 residues. CDR3 sequence (DNA): TGTGCCAGCAGCTTTGCTGGTACAGCGGGAGGTAACACCGGGGAGCTGTTTTTT. Its translation: CASSFAGTAGGNTGELFF.

This clone appeared a few times. Other DNA sequences in the same sample also yield this CDR3. This rearrangement joins TRBV6-1 to TRBJ2-7; TRBD1 matches at 7 bases. This CDR3 is 15 amino acids long. Germline assignment: CDR1 MNHNS and CDR2 SASEGT. With 7 bases clipped from V and 2 bases from J, the junction kept 11 bases outside the gene matches. As DNA, the CDR3 is TGTGCCAGCATGAACCGGGACAGAAGCCCCTACGAGCAGTACTTC. Protein: CASMNRDRSPYEQYF.

The chain joins TRBV5-4 to TRBJ1-2; the D gene is possibly TRBD1 (5 bases). The CDR3 contains 17 residues. Germline V gene sequence: CDR1 SGHNT, CDR2 YYREEE (reference sequence). Trimming took 4 bases from V and 0 from J, leaving 19 bases between them. CDR3 amino acids: CASSPPGGSAANYGYTF. CDR3 coding DNA: TGTGCCAGCAGCCCACCTGGGGGGAGTGCGGCTAACTATGGCTACACCTTC.

The genes are TRBV5-1 and TRBJ2-1; D possibly corresponds to TRBD1 (5 bases). The V and J ends lost 2 bases and 4 bases respectively, with 22 bases between them. Looked up from germline, CDR1 is SGHRS and CDR2 is YFSETQ. The CDR3 loop spans 18 amino acids. CDR3 residues: CASSFPGDWGPSYNEQFF. The DNA of the CDR3 is TGCGCCAGCAGCTTCCCCGGTGATTGGGGCCCTTCATACAATGAGCAGTTCTTC.

The CDR3 sequence: CASSLGGGQETQYF. CDR3 coding DNA: TGTGCCAGCAGCTTGGGTGGAGGCCAAGAGACCCAGTACTTC. The chain combines TRBV5-4 with TRBJ2-5; weak D call: TRBD2 (5 bases). Per the germline V gene, CDR1 is SGHNT and CDR2 is YYREEE (reference sequence). Trimming cost V 0 bases and J 1 base, with 7 bases left between them. This CDR3 spans 14 amino acids.